The 8 T cell receptor beta chains reported below all come from one sample, sequenced in a study of blood T cell repertoires in COVID-19 (dated by TCRdb to about 2020). The library was built by means of the immunoSEQ multiplex PCR assay. TCRdb carries this immuneACCESS record with in-frame sequences only. Its versions omit some clonotypes, under half of them owing to an unresolved V gene in the studies checked, with the rest unexplained. This sample lists over 300,000 clones; around 89% were detected once. Of the sample, approximately 0.96% falls within the top ten clones. The sequenced sample was PBMCs or T cells enriched from blood (not recorded which). These receptor sequences come from a woman aged 25 to 39 with acute COVID-19.

The chain couples TRBV19 to TRBJ1-1, with D maybe TRBD1 (5 bases). Germline loops: CDR1 LNHDA, CDR2 SQIVND (reference sequence). The CDR3 totals 15 residues. V shed 3 bases and J shed 7 bases, with 18 bases lying between them. DNA for the CDR3: TGTGCCAGTAGTATGCGGGGGACGGGAAGACGTGAAGCTTTCTTT. It codes for CASSMRGTGRREAFF. The full variable domain, its missing parts supplied by reference TRBV19 and TRBJ1-1, is DGGITQSPKYLFRKEGQNVTLSCEQNLNHDAMYWYRQDPGQGLRLIYYSQIVNDFQKGDIAEGYSVSREKKESFPLTVTSAQKNPTAFYLCASSMRGTGRREAFFGQGTRLTVV.

The J gene is TRBJ1-5, the V gene TRBV19; TRBD1 is a possible D gene (6 bases). The CDR3 contains 19 residues. V gave up 5 bases and J gave up 0 bases, with 23 bases separating them. In germline, CDR1 is LNHDA, CDR2 SQIVND (reference sequence). The CDR3: CASSVTGLSPLYSNQPQHF. In DNA, the CDR3 is TGTGCCAGTAGTGTAACAGGGCTCTCTCCCCTTTATAGCAATCAGCCCCAGCATTTT.

J is TRBJ2-7 and V is TRBV5-5; 7 nucleotides match TRBD1. The CDR3 loop spans 14 amino acids. V shed 4 bases and J 3 bases; nucleotides not matched to a gene: 7. Germline CDR1 reads SGHKS; CDR2 reads YYEKEE (reference sequence). CDR3 loop: CASSITGTDYEQYF. CDR3 bases: TGTGCCAGCAGCATTACCGGGACAGACTACGAGCAGTACTTC.

The chain couples TRBV9 to TRBJ2-3; 8 positions match TRBD2. Losses at the gene ends were 0 bases for V and 6 bases for J; bases not matched to a gene: 6. The CDR3 sequence is 15 residues long. Germline V gene lookup returns CDR1 SGDLS and CDR2 YYNGEE. The CDR3: CASSVAGGGYDTQYF. The CDR3 bases are TGTGCCAGCAGCGTAGCCGGGGGGGGCTACGATACGCAGTATTTT.

The chain combines TRBV9 with TRBJ2-1; D gene ambiguous. CDR3 length equals 18 residues. Trimming took off 0 bases at V and 1 base at J, with 17 bases between the two ends. The germline V gene encodes CDR1 SGDLS and CDR2 YYNGEE. The CDR3 here is CASSVVSLEQASYNEQFF. The CDR3 DNA sequence: TGTGCCAGCAGCGTAGTCTCGCTAGAGCAAGCATCCTACAATGAGCAGTTCTTC. The full variable domain, rest sourced from reference TRBV9 and TRBJ2-1, is DSGVTQTPKHLITATGQRVTLRCSPRSGDLSVYWYQQSLDQGLQFLIQYYNGEERAKGNILERFSAQQFPDLHSELNLSSLELGDSALYFCASSVVSLEQASYNEQFFGPGTRLTVL.

This clone was observed a single time. V is TRBV6-2 or TRBV6-3 and J is TRBJ1-1; possibly TRBD1 for D (5 bases). Per the germline V gene, CDR1 is MNHEY and CDR2 is SVGEGT. Trimming pared 4 bases from V and 1 base from J, leaving 16 bases between. The CDR3 has 16 amino acids. The CDR3: CASSSRDSGGNTEAFF. The CDR3 DNA reads as TGTGCCAGCAGTTCCCGGGATTCCGGGGGGAACACTGAAGCTTTCTTT.

The chain uses TRBV4-1 and TRBJ2-7; TRBD2 aligns across 7 bases. Trimming at V came to 4 bases and at J to 7 bases, leaving 7 bases not matched to a gene. Germline CDR1 reads MGHRA; CDR2 reads YSYEKL. The CDR3 runs to 13 residues. The CDR3: CASSRGGVGEQYF. The DNA for the CDR3 is TGCGCCAGCAGCCGGGGAGGGGTAGGAGAGCAGTACTTC.

This sequence joins TRBV7-9 and TRBJ2-2; no reliable D call. Trimming took 1 base from V and 7 from J, leaving 7 bases between them. The CDR3 has 13 amino acids. CDR1 is SEHNR, CDR2 FQNEAQ, per germline (reference sequence). CDR3 residues: CASSLVSGGELFF. Here the CDR3 DNA reads TGTGCCAGCAGCTTAGTTAGTGGCGGGGAGCTGTTTTTT.